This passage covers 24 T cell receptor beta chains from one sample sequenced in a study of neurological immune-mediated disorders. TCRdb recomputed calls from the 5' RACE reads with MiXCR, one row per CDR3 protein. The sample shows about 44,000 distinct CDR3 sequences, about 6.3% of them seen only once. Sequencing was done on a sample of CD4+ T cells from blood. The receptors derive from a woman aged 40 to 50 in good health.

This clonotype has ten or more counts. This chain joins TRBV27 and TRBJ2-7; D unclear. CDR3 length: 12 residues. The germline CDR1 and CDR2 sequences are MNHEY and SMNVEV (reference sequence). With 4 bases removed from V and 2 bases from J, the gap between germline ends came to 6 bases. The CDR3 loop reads CASSSPPYEQYF. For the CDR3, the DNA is TGTGCCAGCAGTTCGCCCCCCTACGAGCAGTACTTC.

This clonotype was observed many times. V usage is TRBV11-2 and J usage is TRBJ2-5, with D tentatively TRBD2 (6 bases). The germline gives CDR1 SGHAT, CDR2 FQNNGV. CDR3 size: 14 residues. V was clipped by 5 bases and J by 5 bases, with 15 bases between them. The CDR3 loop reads CASSPRLGEETQYF. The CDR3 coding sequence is TGTGCCAGCAGCCCAAGACTAGGAGAGGAGACCCAGTACTTC.

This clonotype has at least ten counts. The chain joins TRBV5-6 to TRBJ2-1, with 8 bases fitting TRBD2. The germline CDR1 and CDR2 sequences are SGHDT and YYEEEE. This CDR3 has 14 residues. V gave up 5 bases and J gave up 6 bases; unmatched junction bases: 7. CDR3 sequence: CASRGAGGPNEQFF. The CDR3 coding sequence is TGTGCCAGCAGGGGGGCGGGAGGCCCCAATGAGCAGTTCTTC.

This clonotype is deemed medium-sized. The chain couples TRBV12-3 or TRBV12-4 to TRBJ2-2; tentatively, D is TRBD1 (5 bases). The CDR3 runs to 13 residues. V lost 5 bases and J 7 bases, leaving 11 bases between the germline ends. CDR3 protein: CASSPRVGGELFF. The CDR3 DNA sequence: TGTGCCAGCAGTCCCAGGGTAGGCGGGGAGCTGTTTTTT.

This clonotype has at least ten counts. Here the CDR3 DNA reads TGTGCCAGCAGTTTAGTTTTGATGCGGAGGACAGGAAGATATAGCAATCAGCCCCAGCATTTT. It specifies CASSLVLMRRTGRYSNQPQHF. The genes are TRBV12-3 or TRBV12-4 and TRBJ1-5, with 7 bases fitting TRBD1. The J segment lost 0 bases and the V segment lost 1 base, leaving 18 bases of the junction unmatched. The CDR3 sequence is 21 residues long.

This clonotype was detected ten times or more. In DNA, the CDR3 is TGTGCCAGCAGCTTGGGGGAATACGAGCAGTACTTC. Protein sequence: CASSLGEYEQYF. The chain joins TRBV5-5 to TRBJ2-7; D call uncertain. V lost 0 bases and J lost 4, with 5 bases in between. The germline CDR1 and CDR2 sequences are SGHKS and YYEKEE (reference sequence). The length of the CDR3 is 12 residues.

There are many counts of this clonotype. The CDR3 coding sequence is TGCGCCAGCAGCTTGGATGGAGCGGACTCCTACAATGAGCAGTTCTTC. It specifies CASSLDGADSYNEQFF. The chain employs TRBV5-1 and TRBJ2-1; a possible D gene is TRBD2 (5 bases). V shed 0 bases and J shed 0 bases, with 10 bases lying between them. Germline CDR1 reads SGHRS; CDR2 reads YFSETQ. The length of the CDR3 is 16 residues.

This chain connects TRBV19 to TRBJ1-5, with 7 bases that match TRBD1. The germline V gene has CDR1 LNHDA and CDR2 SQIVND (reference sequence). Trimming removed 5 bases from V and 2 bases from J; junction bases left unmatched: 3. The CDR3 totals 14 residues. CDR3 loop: CASSYRGGNQPQHF. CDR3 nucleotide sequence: TGTGCCAGTAGTTACAGGGGCGGCAATCAGCCCCAGCATTTT. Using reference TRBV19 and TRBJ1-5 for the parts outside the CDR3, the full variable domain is DGGITQSPKYLFRKEGQNVTLSCEQNLNHDAMYWYRQDPGQGLRLIYYSQIVNDFQKGDIAEGYSVSREKKESFPLTVTSAQKNPTAFYLCASSYRGGNQPQHFGDGTRLSIL.

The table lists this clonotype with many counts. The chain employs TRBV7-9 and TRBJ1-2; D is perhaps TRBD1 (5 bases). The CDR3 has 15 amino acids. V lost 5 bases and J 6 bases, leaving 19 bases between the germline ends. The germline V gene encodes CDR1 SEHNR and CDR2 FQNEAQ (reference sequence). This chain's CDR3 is CASSLTWGSDDGYTF. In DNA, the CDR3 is TGTGCCAGCAGCCTCACTTGGGGCTCAGATGATGGCTACACCTTC.

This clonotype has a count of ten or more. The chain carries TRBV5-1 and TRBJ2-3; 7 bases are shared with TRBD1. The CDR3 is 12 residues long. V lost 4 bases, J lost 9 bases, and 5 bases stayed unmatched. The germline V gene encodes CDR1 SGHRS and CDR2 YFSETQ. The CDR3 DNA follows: TGCGCCAGCAGCCAACAGGGGACCACGCAGTATTTT. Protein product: CASSQQGTTQYF. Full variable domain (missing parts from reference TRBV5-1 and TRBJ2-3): KAGVTQTPRYLIKTRGQQVTLSCSPISGHRSVSWYQQTPGQGLQFLFEYFSETQRNKGNFPGRFSGRQFSNSRSEMNVSTLELGDSALYLCASSQQGTTQYFGPGTRLTVL.

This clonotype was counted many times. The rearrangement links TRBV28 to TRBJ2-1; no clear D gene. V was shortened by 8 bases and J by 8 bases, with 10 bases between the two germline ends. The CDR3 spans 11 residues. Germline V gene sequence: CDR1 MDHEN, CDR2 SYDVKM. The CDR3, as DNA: TGTGCCAGCGTAGAGGAGCATGAGCAGTTCTTC. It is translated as CASVEEHEQFF.

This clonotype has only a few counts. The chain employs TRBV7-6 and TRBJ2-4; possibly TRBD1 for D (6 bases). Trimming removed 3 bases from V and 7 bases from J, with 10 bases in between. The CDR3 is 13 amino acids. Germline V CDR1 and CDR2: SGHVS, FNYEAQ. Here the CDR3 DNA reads TGTGCCAGCAGCTTCTCAGGGGAGAACATTCAGTACTTC. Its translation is CASSFSGENIQYF.

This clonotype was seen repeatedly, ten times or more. CDR3 loop: CASSPPTGVDTGELFF. The CDR3 DNA reads as TGTGCCAGCTCACCACCAACGGGAGTTGACACCGGGGAGCTGTTTTTT. The chain couples TRBV18 to TRBJ2-2; tentatively, D is TRBD2 (6 bases). This CDR3 spans 16 amino acids. From germline, CDR1 is KGHSH and CDR2 LQKENI. Trimming left V 0 bases short and J 3 bases short, with 11 bases between. Drawing the rest from reference TRBV18 and TRBJ2-2, the complete variable domain is NAGVMQNPRHLVRRRGQEARLRCSPMKGHSHVYWYRQLPEEGLKFMVYLQKENIIDESGMPKERFSAEFPKEGPSILRIQQVVRGDSAAYFCASSPPTGVDTGELFFGEGSRLTVL.

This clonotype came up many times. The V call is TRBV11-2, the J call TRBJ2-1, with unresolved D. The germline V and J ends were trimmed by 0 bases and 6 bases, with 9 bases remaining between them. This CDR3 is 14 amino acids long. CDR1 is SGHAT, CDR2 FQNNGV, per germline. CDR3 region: CASSLDPGANEQFF. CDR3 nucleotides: TGTGCCAGCAGCTTAGATCCGGGCGCCAATGAGCAGTTCTTC. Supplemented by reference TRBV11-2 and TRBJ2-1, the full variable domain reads EAGVAQSPRYKIIEKRQSVAFWCNPISGHATLYWYQQILGQGPKLLIQFQNNGVVDDSQLPKDRFSAERLKGVDSTLKIQPAKLEDSAVYLCASSLDPGANEQFFGPGTRLTVL.

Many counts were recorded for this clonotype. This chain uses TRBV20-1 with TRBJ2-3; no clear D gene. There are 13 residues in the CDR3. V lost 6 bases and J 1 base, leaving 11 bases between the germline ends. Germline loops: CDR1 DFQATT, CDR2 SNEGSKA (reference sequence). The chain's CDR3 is CSATKAGTDTQYF. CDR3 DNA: TGCAGTGCCACTAAGGCAGGCACAGATACGCAGTATTTT.

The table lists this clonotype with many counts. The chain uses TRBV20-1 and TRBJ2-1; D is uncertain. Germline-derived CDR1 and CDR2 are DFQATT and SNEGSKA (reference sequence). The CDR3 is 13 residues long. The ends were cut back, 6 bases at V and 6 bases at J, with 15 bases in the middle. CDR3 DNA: TGCAGTGCAGACCCCTATCTCGGCAATGAGCAGTTCTTC. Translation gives CSADPYLGNEQFF.

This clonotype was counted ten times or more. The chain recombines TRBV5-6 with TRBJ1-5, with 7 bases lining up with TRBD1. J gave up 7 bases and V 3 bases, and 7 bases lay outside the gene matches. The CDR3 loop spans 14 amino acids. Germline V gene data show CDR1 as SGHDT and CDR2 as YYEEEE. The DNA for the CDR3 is TGTGCCAGCAGCTCAGACAGGGAAGAGCAGCCCCAGCATTTT. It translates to CASSSDREEQPQHF.

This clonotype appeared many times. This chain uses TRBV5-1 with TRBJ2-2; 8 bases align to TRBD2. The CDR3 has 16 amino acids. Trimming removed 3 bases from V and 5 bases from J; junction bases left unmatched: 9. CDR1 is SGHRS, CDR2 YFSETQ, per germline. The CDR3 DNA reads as TGCGCCAGCAGCTCCGGACTAGCTCCGGGGACCGGGGAGCTGTTTTTT. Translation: CASSSGLAPGTGELFF. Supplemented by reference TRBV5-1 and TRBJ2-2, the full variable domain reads KAGVTQTPRYLIKTRGQQVTLSCSPISGHRSVSWYQQTPGQGLQFLFEYFSETQRNKGNFPGRFSGRQFSNSRSEMNVSTLELGDSALYLCASSSGLAPGTGELFFGEGSRLTVL.

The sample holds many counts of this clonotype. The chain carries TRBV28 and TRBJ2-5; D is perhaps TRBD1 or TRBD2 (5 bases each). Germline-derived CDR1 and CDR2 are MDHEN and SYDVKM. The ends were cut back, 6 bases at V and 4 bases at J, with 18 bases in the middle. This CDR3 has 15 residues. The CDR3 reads CASSSLQGGGETQYF. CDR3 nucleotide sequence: TGTGCCAGCAGCTCTCTTCAGGGTGGAGGAGAGACCCAGTACTTC.

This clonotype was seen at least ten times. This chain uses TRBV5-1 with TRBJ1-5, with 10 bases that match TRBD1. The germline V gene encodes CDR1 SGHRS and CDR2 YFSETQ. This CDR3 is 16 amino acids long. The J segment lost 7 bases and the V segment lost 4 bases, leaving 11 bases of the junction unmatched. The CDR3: CASSPEGQGRGQPQHF. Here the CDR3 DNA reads TGCGCCAGCAGCCCAGAGGGACAGGGGAGAGGGCAGCCCCAGCATTTT.

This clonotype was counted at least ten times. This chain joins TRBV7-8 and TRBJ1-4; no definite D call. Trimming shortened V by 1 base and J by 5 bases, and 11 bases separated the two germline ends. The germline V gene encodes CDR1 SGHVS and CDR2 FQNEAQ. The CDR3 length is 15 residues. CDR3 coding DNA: TGTGCCAGCAGCTTAGAAACAGCGTTCAATGAAAAACTGTTTTTT. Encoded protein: CASSLETAFNEKLFF.

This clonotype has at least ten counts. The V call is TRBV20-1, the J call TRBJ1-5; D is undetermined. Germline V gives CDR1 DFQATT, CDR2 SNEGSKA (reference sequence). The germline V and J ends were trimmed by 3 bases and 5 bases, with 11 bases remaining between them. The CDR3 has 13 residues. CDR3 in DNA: TGCAGTGCTAGTCAGGCGAGGGATCAGCCCCAGCATTTT. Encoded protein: CSASQARDQPQHF.

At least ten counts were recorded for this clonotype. The CDR3: CASSLRLASTYEQYF. The CDR3 DNA sequence: TGCGCCAGCAGCTTGCGCCTAGCGAGCACCTACGAGCAGTACTTC. The genes are TRBV5-1 and TRBJ2-7; D is perhaps TRBD2 (6 bases). The CDR3 is 15 residues long. V lost 1 base and J 2 bases, leaving 13 bases between the germline ends. Germline-derived CDR1 and CDR2 are SGHRS and YFSETQ.

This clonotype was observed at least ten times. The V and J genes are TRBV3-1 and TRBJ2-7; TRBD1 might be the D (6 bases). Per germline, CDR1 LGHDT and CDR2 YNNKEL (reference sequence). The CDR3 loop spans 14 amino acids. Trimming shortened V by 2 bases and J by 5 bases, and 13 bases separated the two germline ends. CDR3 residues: CASSQTGTQHEQYF. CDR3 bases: TGTGCCAGCAGCCAAACCGGGACACAGCACGAGCAGTACTTC.